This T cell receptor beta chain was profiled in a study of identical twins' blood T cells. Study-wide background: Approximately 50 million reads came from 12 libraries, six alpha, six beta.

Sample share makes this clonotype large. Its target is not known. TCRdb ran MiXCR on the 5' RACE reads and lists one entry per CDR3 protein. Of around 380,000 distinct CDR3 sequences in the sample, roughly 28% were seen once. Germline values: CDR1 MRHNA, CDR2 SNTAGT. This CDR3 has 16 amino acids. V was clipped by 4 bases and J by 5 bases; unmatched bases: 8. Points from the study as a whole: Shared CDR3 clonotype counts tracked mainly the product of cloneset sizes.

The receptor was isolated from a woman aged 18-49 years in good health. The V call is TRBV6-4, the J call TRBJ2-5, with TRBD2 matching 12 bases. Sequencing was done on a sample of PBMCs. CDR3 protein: CASSATRLAGDETQYF. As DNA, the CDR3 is TGTGCCAGCAGTGCCACGCGACTAGCGGGAGACGAGACCCAGTACTTC.